The 21 T cell receptor beta chains given below trace back to one sample, sequenced in a study of tumor and adjacent non-tumor tissue in lung cancer. Three rounds of nested PCR, following a modified ARM-PCR protocol, produced the TCRbeta library. TCRdb used MiXCR to reprocess the multiplex PCR reads, holding one entry per CDR3 protein. The repertoire holds approximately 120,000 distinct CDR3 sequences, 75% seen once, with 30% to 45% in the top ten. The template was RNA from unsorted bulk tissue. Material: lung tumor tissue. The receptors stem from a woman aged 60-75 years with non-small cell lung cancer.

Remarks on this clonotype: The junction shows a germline mismatch at one end, possibly a read error. V is TRBV7-3 and J is TRBJ1-3; D is uncertain. Per germline, CDR1 SGHTA and CDR2 FQGTGA. CDR3 length equals 15 residues. CDR3 DNA: TGTACCAGCAGCGGTCAAAGGGAGGAAGGAAACACCATATATTTT. This encodes CTSSGQREEGNTIYF.

Remarks on this clonotype: Sequence at one end of the junction differs from germline and may be a read error. The CDR3 region is CASSEYAKSYYNKQFF. CDR3 nucleotide sequence: TGCGCCAGCAGTGAGTACGCAAAGAGCTACTACAATAAGCAGTTCTTC. V is TRBV10-2 and J is TRBJ2-1; D uncertain. Germline-derived CDR1 and CDR2 are WSHSY and SAAADI. The CDR3 is 16 amino acids.

In regard to this clonotype: The junction does not match germline at one end; this may be a read error. The chain links TRBV20-1 to TRBJ2-1, with 7 bases fitting TRBD1. The CDR3 runs to 17 residues. Germline loops: CDR1 DFQATT, CDR2 SNEGSKA (reference sequence). The DNA for the CDR3 is TGCAGTGCTAGAGCCGTCGAGGGGGCAAAGCCTTCCGATGAGCAGTCCTTC. It encodes CSARAVEGAKPSDEQSF.

A note on this clonotype: This may come from a read error, since a much larger clone is one base off. This rearrangement joins TRBV6-5 to TRBJ1-5, with a tentative D call TRBD1 (6 bases). Germline CDR1 MNHEY, CDR2 SVGAGI. There are 13 residues in the CDR3. The CDR3 loop is CASSRTVNQPKHF. DNA for the CDR3: TGTGCCAGCAGCCGGACAGTTAATCAGCCCAAGCATTTT.

With regard to this clonotype: A read error may account for a junction end that differs from germline. The genes are TRBV11-2 and TRBJ1-2; the D is unclear. The length of the CDR3 is 13 residues. Germline V gene lookup returns CDR1 SGHAT and CDR2 FQNNGV. Written as DNA, the CDR3 is TGTGCCAGCAGCGCCCTCAGAGGCGGTGGCTACACCTGG. It translates to CASSALRGGGYTW.

This clonotype appeared many times. The chain joins TRBV20-1 to TRBJ2-7, with a tentative D call TRBD2 (5 bases). CDR3 length equals 14 residues. Germline CDR1 is DFQATT and CDR2 is SNEGSKA (reference sequence). V was clipped by 6 bases and J by 5 bases, with 20 bases between them. The chain's CDR3 is CSAHPIGLGDEQYF. CDR3 coding DNA: TGCAGTGCCCACCCGATTGGACTGGGAGACGAGCAGTACTTC.

The chain combines TRBV28 with TRBJ2-4; no reliable D call. V shed 5 bases and J shed 6 bases, with 17 bases lying between them. The CDR3 contains 15 residues. Germline V CDR1 and CDR2: MDHEN, SYDVKM. The CDR3 protein is CASSPIGQEINIQYF. The CDR3 bases are TGTGCCAGCAGTCCCATCGGGCAGGAGATAAACATTCAGTACTTC.

V and J are TRBV23-1 and TRBJ2-2, with 8 bases matching TRBD2. TRBV23-1 is known as an ORF, though its function is uncertain. Germline trimming cut 2 bases from V and 5 bases from J; bases unmatched to any gene: 13. The CDR3 contains 18 residues. The CDR3 sequence: CASSQLLADPPGTGELFF. DNA of the CDR3: TGCGCCAGCAGTCAACTACTAGCGGACCCCCCTGGGACCGGGGAGCTGTTTTTT.

Remarks on this clonotype: A much more abundant neighbour one base away suggests this may be a read error. This chain's CDR3 is CASGFGEYGSPLHF. The DNA of the CDR3 is TGTGCTAGTGGTTTCGGGGAATACGGTTCACCCCTCCACTTT. The V and J genes are TRBV12-5 and TRBJ1-6; no clear D. The CDR3 length is 14 residues. V was clipped by 3 bases and J by 9 bases, with 12 bases between them. Germline V gene data show CDR1 as LGHNT and CDR2 as FRNRAP.

Comments on this clonotype: The junction shows a germline mismatch at one end, possibly a read error. This rearrangement joins TRBV11-2 to TRBJ2-1; no reliable D call. The CDR3 consists of 16 residues. From germline, CDR1 is SGHAT and CDR2 FQNNGV. The CDR3 DNA follows: TGTGACAGCAACTTTAATCCACGCGATCAACAGAAGGAGCAGTTCTTC. It specifies CDSNFNPRDQQKEQFF.

In the case of this clonotype: One end of the junction varies from germline; a read error may be responsible. The gene calls are TRBV4-3 and TRBJ1-2, with D possibly being TRBD1 (6 bases). This CDR3 spans 16 amino acids. Germline CDR1 reads LGHNA; CDR2 reads YSLEER. The CDR3 spells CASSQLFRGGPGGYTF. The CDR3, as DNA: TGCGCTAGCAGCCAATTATTTCGTGGGGGGCCCGGCGGCTACACCTTC.

On this clonotype: A much bigger clone sits one base away, suggesting this may be a read error. The chain has TRBV4-3 and TRBJ1-1; 9 nucleotides line up with TRBD1. Germline CDR1 LGHNA, CDR2 YSLEER. There are 16 residues in the CDR3. DNA for the CDR3: TGCGCCAGCAGCCAAGACGACAGGGGGAAGTGGACTGAAACTTTCTTT. As protein: CASSQDDRGKWTETFF.

With respect to this clonotype: Given a much more abundant clone one base away, this may be a read error. The V call is TRBV28, the J call TRBJ1-4; TRBD1 might be the D (5 bases). This CDR3 region has 12 residues. V was clipped by 6 bases and J by 12 bases, with 14 bases between them. Germline CDR1 reads MDHEN; CDR2 reads SYDVKM. Here the CDR3 reads CASSAGKEELFF. CDR3 nucleotide sequence: TGTGCCAGCAGCGCAGGGAAAGAAGAACTGTTTTTT.

This clonotype was seen ten or more times. This chain joins TRBV6-5 and TRBJ1-1; D remains ambiguous. Germline CDR1 is MNHEY and CDR2 is SVGAGI. The V gene lost 5 bases and the J gene lost 0 bases, with 19 bases spanning the gap. The CDR3 covers 17 residues. In nucleotides, the CDR3 is TGTGCCAGCAGTCGACTTTCTTCGATGGTAGTGAACACTGAAGCTTTCTTT. This encodes CASSRLSSMVVNTEAFF.

The chain uses TRBV4-1 and TRBJ1-2, with 10 bases fitting TRBD1. The CDR3 loop spans 15 amino acids. V lost 8 bases to trimming and J lost 7 bases; unmatched junction nucleotides: 13. Germline lookup yields CDR1 MGHRA and CDR2 YSYEKL. In nucleotides, the CDR3 is TGCGCCAGCGGTCTACGGGACAGGGGATACTCTGGCTACACCTTC. The encoded protein is CASGLRDRGYSGYTF.

On this clonotype itself: With a much larger clone just one base away, this may be a read error. This sequence joins TRBV6-1 and TRBJ2-1; 7 positions agree with TRBD1. This CDR3 contains 15 residues. Germline assignment: CDR1 MNHNS and CDR2 SASEGT. CDR3 nucleotides: TGTGCCAACAGTGAATTGCGGACAGGCTACAATGAGCAGTTCTTC. This translates into CANSELRTGYNEQFF.

Notes on this clonotype: Given a much more abundant clone one base away, this may be a read error. It is likely a read error, because the conserved phenylalanine at the end of the CDR3 is missing. This CDR3 is CASRTDGNGELFY. CDR3 nucleotide sequence: TGCGCCAGCAGGACGGACGGGAACGGGGAGCTGTTTTAT. The V call is TRBV10-2, the J call TRBJ2-2; a possible D gene is TRBD2 (5 bases). Trimming shortened V by 6 bases and J by 7 bases, and 12 bases separated the two germline ends. The CDR3 has 13 residues. Germline CDR1 reads WSHSY; CDR2 reads SAAADI.

This chain connects TRBV6-2 or TRBV6-3 to TRBJ1-5, with D possibly matching TRBD1 (5 bases). V was shortened by 4 bases and J by 12 bases, with 28 bases between the two germline ends. The length of the CDR3 is 17 residues. Germline CDR1 is MNHEY and CDR2 is SVGEGT. CDR3 loop: CASSLRGTAGGNQLQHF. The DNA of the CDR3 is TGTGCCAGCAGTTTACGGGGGACGGCTGGAGGCAATCAACTCCAGCATTTT.

With respect to this clonotype: Mismatch with germline at one junction end may stem from a read error. This chain uses TRBV11-2 with TRBJ2-5, with D perhaps TRBD2 (5 bases). There are 16 residues in the CDR3. CDR1 is SGHAT and CDR2 is FQNNGV in the germline V gene. CDR3 amino acids: CASSLAARARVLTQYF. The CDR3 nucleotides read TGTGCCAGCAGCTTAGCCGCGCGGGCAAGGGTACTGACCCAGTATTTC. Complete variable domain (other parts from reference TRBV11-2 and TRBJ2-5): EAGVAQSPRYKIIEKRQSVAFWCNPISGHATLYWYQQILGQGPKLLIQFQNNGVVDDSQLPKDRFSAERLKGVDSTLKIQPAKLEDSAVYLCASSLAARARVLTQYFGPGTRLLVL.

As to this clonotype: This may arise from a read error, as a much more abundant clone is one base away. The rearrangement links TRBV10-1 to TRBJ2-1; a possible D gene is TRBD2 (6 bases). The germline CDR1 and CDR2 sequences are WNHNN and SYGVQD (reference sequence). The CDR3 spans 14 residues. CDR3 amino acids: CASSATGAANDQFF. CDR3 DNA sequence: TGCGCCAGCAGTGCAACGGGAGCGGCCAATGACCAGTTCTTC.

This clonotype has a count of ten or more. V and J are TRBV6-2 or TRBV6-3 and TRBJ2-3, with D perhaps matching TRBD1 or TRBD2 (5 bases each). Germline loops: CDR1 MNHEY, CDR2 SVGEGT. This CDR3 has 15 amino acids. The germline V and J ends were trimmed by 2 bases and 6 bases, with 15 bases remaining between them. The CDR3 coding sequence is TGTGCCAGCAGTTACGGCCAGGGAGCGGCGGATACGCAGTATTTT. It is translated as CASSYGQGAADTQYF.